This T cell receptor beta chain was recovered during a study of shared clonotypes between healthy human individuals. Germline CDR1 MNHEY, CDR2 SMNVEV (reference sequence). The length of the CDR3 is 15 residues. The junction had 6 bases not matched to a gene; V was cut back by 2 bases and J by 5 bases. Donors had no recently reported acute infections or vaccinations and were HIV-negative. General study findings and limits: The naive CD4 repertoires of a handful of donors were compared, and about 5% of clonotypes were shared. Estimated richness values were generally larger in naive subsets than in memory subsets.

As to this clone: The antigen is unknown.

Execution of the assay was at deep level. Assay: immunoSEQ multiplex PCR; the TCRdb copy retains only in-frame clones and omits some. The table has 2.3 million or so clones, 93% seen once. This TCR was recovered from a man younger than 35 in good health. Some clones in this sample may be carry-over from other donors' samples. The source material was naive CD4+ T cells from PBMCs. Documented subset: CD45RA+ positively selected. The rearrangement links TRBV27 to TRBJ2-7; TRBD2 matches at 10 bases. CDR3 sequence: CASSLTASGSHEQYF. In DNA form, the CDR3 reads TGTGCCAGCAGTTTAACGGCTAGCGGGAGCCACGAGCAGTACTTC.